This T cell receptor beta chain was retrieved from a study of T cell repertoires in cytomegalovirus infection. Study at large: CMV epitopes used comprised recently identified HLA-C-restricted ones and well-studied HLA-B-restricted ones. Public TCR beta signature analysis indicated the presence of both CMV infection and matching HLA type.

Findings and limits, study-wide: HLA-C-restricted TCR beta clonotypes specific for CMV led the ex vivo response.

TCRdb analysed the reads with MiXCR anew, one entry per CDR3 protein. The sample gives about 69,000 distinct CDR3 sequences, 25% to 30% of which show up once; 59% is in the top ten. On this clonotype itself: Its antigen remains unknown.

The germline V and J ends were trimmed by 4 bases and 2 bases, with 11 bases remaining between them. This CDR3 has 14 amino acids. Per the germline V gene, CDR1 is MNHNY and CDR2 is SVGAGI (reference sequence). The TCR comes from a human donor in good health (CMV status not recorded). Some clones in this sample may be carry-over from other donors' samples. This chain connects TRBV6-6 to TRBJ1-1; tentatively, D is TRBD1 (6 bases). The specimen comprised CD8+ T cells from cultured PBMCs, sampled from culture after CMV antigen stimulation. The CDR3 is CASSWTELNTEAFF. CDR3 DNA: TGTGCCAGCAGTTGGACAGAACTTAACACTGAAGCTTTCTTT.